These T cell receptor beta chains were read from a single sample in a study of T cell repertoires in cytomegalovirus infection. TCRdb re-derived calls from the reads in MiXCR, one entry per CDR3 protein. The sample consists of about 830,000 distinct CDR3 sequences, 30% to 35% of them appearing once. These TCRs' antigens remain unknown. The material was cultured CD8+ T cells from PBMCs, obtained from culture after CMV antigen stimulation. These receptors were collected from a human donor in good health (CMV status not recorded). Some clones in this sample may be carry-over from other donors' samples. The CDR3 runs from the conserved cysteine through the conserved F or W. The D gene is left open where the match is weak. Size is stated for part of the rows, as once, few or many counts, or as a class when the clone is expanded.

j_gene | d_gene | v_gene | abundance | CDR3nt | CDR3aa
TRBJ1-5 | . | TRBV29-1 | . | TGCAGCGTTGCACAACTCATTGGGAGTCCCAATCAGCCCCAGCATTTT | CSVAQLIGSPNQPQHF
TRBJ2-1 | . | TRBV27 | once | TGTGTCAGCAGCGCAGGCTCCGGGTGGAATGAGCAGTTCTTC | CVSSAGSGWNEQFF
TRBJ2-7 | TRBD1 | TRBV12-3/TRBV12-4 | many | TGTGCCAGCAGCCCTGGGACAGGGGGCTACGAGCAGTACTTC | CASSPGTGGYEQYF
TRBJ2-1 | TRBD2 | TRBV19 | . | TGTGCCAGTAGTGCCCGGGCTAGCGGGGGGGTCGGGGAGCAGTTCTTC | CASSARASGGVGEQFF
TRBJ2-3 | . | TRBV4-1 | many | TGCGCCAGCAGCCAACTAGGAGGGACTAGCACAGATACGCAGTATTTT | CASSQLGGTSTDTQYF
TRBJ1-4 | . | TRBV5-8 | . | TGTGCCAGCAGCTTGGAGGGCAGGGGTAATGAAAAACTGTTTTTT | CASSLEGRGNEKLFF
TRBJ2-1 | . | TRBV7-9 | medium-sized | TGTGCCAGCAGCTTAGCTCTGAACAATGAGCAGTTCTTC | CASSLALNNEQFF
TRBJ1-2 | . | TRBV4-1 | . | TGCGCCAGCAGCCAAGTCCCGGGAAACTATGGCTACACCTTC | CASSQVPGNYGYTF
TRBJ1-5 | . | TRBV27 | few | TGTGCCAGCAGTTTAAACCACAATCAGCCCCAGCATTTT | CASSLNHNQPQHF
TRBJ2-1 | TRBD2 | TRBV27 | . | TGTGCCAGCAGTTTAAGGGAGGAACAAGGGCGGGGGGCCTACAATGAGCAGTTCTTC | CASSLREEQGRGAYNEQFF
TRBJ2-5 | . | TRBV7-6 | . | TGTGCTAGCAGCCCATATAGCCCCCCTACTAGCCAAGAGACCCAGTACTTC | CASSPYSPPTSQETQYF
TRBJ2-2 | . | TRBV6-5 | . | TGTGCCAGCAGTTACTTCGGACAGCCAGAATTCACCGGGGAGCTGTTTTTT | CASSYFGQPEFTGELFF
TRBJ2-2 | TRBD1 | TRBV24-1 | . | TGTGCCACCAGTGATGTGGGACAGGGGGACGGGGAGCTGTTTTTT | CATSDVGQGDGELFF
TRBJ2-2 | . | TRBV2 | . | TGTGCCAGCAGTGAACGGGGCCTTGTGTCTTATCCCGGGGAGCTGTTTTTT | CASSERGLVSYPGELFF
TRBJ2-1 | TRBD2 | TRBV19 | once | TGTGCCAGTAGTATCCTCCTAGCGGTTTACAATGAGCAGTTCTTC | CASSILLAVYNEQFF